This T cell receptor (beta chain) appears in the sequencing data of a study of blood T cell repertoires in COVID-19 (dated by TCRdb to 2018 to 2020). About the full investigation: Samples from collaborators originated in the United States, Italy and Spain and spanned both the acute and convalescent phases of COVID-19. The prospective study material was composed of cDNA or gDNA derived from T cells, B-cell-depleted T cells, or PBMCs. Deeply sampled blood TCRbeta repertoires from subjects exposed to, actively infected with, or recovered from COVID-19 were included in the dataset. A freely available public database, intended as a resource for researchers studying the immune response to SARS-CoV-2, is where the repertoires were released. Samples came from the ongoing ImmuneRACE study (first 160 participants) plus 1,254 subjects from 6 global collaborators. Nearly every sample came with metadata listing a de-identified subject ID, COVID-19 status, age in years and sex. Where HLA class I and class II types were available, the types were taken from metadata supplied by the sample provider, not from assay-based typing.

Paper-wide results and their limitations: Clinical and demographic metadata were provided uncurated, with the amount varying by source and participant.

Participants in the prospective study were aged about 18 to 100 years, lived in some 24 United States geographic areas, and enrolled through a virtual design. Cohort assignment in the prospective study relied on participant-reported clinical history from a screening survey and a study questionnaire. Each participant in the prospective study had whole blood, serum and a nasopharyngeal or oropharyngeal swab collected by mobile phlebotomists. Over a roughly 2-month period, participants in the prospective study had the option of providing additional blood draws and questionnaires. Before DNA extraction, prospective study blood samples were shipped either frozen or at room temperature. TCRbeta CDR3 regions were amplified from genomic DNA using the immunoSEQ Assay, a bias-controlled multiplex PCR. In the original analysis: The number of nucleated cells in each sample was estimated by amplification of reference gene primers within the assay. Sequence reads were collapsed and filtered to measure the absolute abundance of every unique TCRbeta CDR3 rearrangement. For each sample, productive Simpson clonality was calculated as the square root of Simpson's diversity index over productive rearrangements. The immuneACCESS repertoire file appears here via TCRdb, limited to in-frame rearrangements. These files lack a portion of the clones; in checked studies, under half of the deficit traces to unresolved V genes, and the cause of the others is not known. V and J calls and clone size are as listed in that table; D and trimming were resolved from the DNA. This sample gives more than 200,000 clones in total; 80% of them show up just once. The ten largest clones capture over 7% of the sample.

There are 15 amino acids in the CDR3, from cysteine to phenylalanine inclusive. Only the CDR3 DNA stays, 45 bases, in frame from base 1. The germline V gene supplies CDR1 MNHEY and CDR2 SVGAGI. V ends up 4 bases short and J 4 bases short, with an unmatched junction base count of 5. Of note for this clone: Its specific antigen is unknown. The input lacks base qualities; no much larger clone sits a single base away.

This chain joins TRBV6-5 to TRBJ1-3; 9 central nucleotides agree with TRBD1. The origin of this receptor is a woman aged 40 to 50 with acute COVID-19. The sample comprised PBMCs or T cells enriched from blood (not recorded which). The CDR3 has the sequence CASSSHRGRGNTIYF. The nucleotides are TGTGCCAGCAGTTCGCACAGGGGGCGCGGAAACACCATATATTTT.